Below are 14 T cell receptor beta chains sequenced from a single sample in a study of blood T cell repertoires in COVID-19. Sequencing used immunoSEQ multiplex PCR; TCRdb keeps in-frame clones, though not all of them. This table holds 65,000 to 90,000 clones, roughly three quarters found once. The sample comprised peripheral blood. The receptors originated from a man between 65 and 80 years old with COVID-19, enrolled during active disease.

This clone was detected only once. The CDR3 nucleotides read TGTGCCAGCAGCAAAGAAGTGAGGGAGCGGGATGGCTACACCTTC. It codes for CASSKEVRERDGYTF. V and J are TRBV21-1 and TRBJ1-2. TRBV21-1 is classified as a pseudogene. The CDR3 spans 15 residues.

This chain uses TRBV28 with TRBJ1-1; D unresolved. This CDR3 comprises 15 residues. The V gene's germline CDR1 is MDHEN and CDR2 SYDVKM. The V end lost 3 bases, the J end lost 0 bases, and 11 bases lay between the germline ends. CDR3 in DNA: TGTGCCAGCAGTTTTGAAGACATTTTGAACACTGAAGCTTTCTTT. Translation gives CASSFEDILNTEAFF.

The V and J genes are TRBV29-1 and TRBJ1-1; possible D gene TRBD1, 5 bases. V was trimmed by 8 bases and J by 3 bases, leaving 16 bases between them. Germline V gene sequence: CDR1 SQVTM, CDR2 ANQGSEA. The CDR3 runs to 13 residues. CDR3 residues: CSIRSDSYTEAFF. The CDR3 coding sequence is TGCAGCATCCGGAGCGACAGCTACACTGAAGCTTTCTTT.

The chain carries TRBV6-5 and TRBJ1-5; D not certain. V was pared by 7 bases and J by 1 base, with 11 bases between. Germline CDR1 and CDR2: MNHEY and SVGAGI. The CDR3 has 14 residues. The CDR3 sequence: CASMSGFSNQPQHF. The CDR3 DNA follows: TGTGCCAGCATGAGCGGGTTCAGCAATCAGCCCCAGCATTTT.

This chain connects TRBV28 to TRBJ2-1; 7 positions agree with TRBD1. Germline V gene sequence: CDR1 MDHEN, CDR2 SYDVKM. V was pared by 2 bases and J by 0 bases, with 4 bases of the junction left unmatched. The CDR3 contains 16 residues. The CDR3 nucleotides read TGTGCCAGCAGTTTAGGGGGACAGAGCTCCTACAATGAGCAGTTCTTC. This translates into CASSLGGQSSYNEQFF.

This clone turned up a few times. The CDR3 reads CASSIGGAGYGYTF. As DNA, the CDR3 is TGTGCCAGCAGTATAGGGGGCGCCGGCTATGGCTACACCTTC. The chain combines TRBV27 with TRBJ1-2, with TRBD1 identical over 7 bases. The CDR3 has 14 amino acids. Trimming took 5 bases from V and 4 from J; bases not matched to a gene: 7. Germline V gives CDR1 MNHEY, CDR2 SMNVEV (reference sequence).

This chain connects TRBV29-1 to TRBJ1-1, with D possibly being TRBD1 (6 bases). The CDR3 covers 12 residues. Between the trimmed V and J ends, which lost 6 bases and 5 bases, there was a span of 13 bases. Germline V gives CDR1 SQVTM, CDR2 ANQGSEA. The CDR3 region has the DNA TGCAGCGTACAGGGATTTGGGACTGAAGCTTTCTTT. Amino acid sequence: CSVQGFGTEAFF.

This clone was found a few times. This sequence joins TRBV19 and TRBJ1-2, with D perhaps TRBD1 (6 bases). Trimming removed 7 bases at V and 8 bases at J, with 20 bases between. Germline CDR1 and CDR2: LNHDA and SQIVND (reference sequence). This CDR3 is built from 14 residues. CDR3 coding DNA: TGTGCCAGTACGGTCACAGGGAGCTATGGGGGCTACACCTTC. It encodes CASTVTGSYGGYTF.

This rearrangement joins TRBV2 to TRBJ1-2; 8 bases are a match to TRBD1. The V segment lost 6 bases and the J segment 6 bases; nucleotides outside the gene matches: 9. The CDR3 is made up of 14 amino acids. The germline CDR1 and CDR2 sequences are SNHLY and FYNNEI. In DNA form, the CDR3 reads TGTGCCAGCAGCCAAACAGGGGGACGGGATGGCTACACCTTC. Translated: CASSQTGGRDGYTF.

V and J are TRBV6-5 and TRBJ2-2, with D possibly TRBD1 on 7 matching bases. This CDR3 is built from 14 residues. V was trimmed by 6 bases and J by 3 bases, leaving 11 bases between them. The germline gives CDR1 MNHEY, CDR2 SVGAGI. CDR3 amino acids: CASRRDRHTGELFF. CDR3 sequence (DNA): TGTGCCAGCAGGCGGGACAGACACACCGGGGAGCTGTTTTTT.

The chain links TRBV18 to TRBJ2-7; 8 bases are shared with TRBD1. With V trimmed by 6 bases and J by 2 bases, 9 bases remained unmatched. Germline loops: CDR1 KGHSH, CDR2 LQKENI. This CDR3 comprises 15 residues. The CDR3 loop reads CASSLDRGETYEQYF. CDR3 DNA: TGTGCCAGCTCTCTCGACAGGGGAGAAACCTACGAGCAGTACTTC. The full variable domain, with the rest looked up from reference TRBV18 and TRBJ2-7, is NAGVMQNPRHLVRRRGQEARLRCSPMKGHSHVYWYRQLPEEGLKFMVYLQKENIIDESGMPKERFSAEFPKEGPSILRIQQVVRGDSAAYFCASSLDRGETYEQYFGPGTRLTVT.

CDR3 sequence reads: CSVALTGANVLTF. The DNA of the CDR3 is TGCAGCGTTGCACTTACTGGGGCCAACGTCCTGACTTTC. This sequence joins TRBV29-1 and TRBJ2-6; no reliable D call. The CDR3 spans 13 residues. Trimming shortened V by 4 bases and J by 2 bases, and 6 bases separated the two germline ends. The germline gives CDR1 SQVTM, CDR2 ANQGSEA. The variable domain in full, completed from reference TRBV29-1 and TRBJ2-6, reads SAVISQKPSRDICQRGTSLTIQCQVDSQVTMMFWYRQQPGQSLTLIATANQGSEATYESGFVIDKFPISRPNLTFSTLTVSNMSPEDSSIYLCSVALTGANVLTFGAGSRLTVL.

This sequence joins TRBV6-5 and TRBJ2-7; 13 bases line up with TRBD2. CDR1 and CDR2 (germline): MNHEY, SVGAGI. The CDR3 runs to 14 residues. J was trimmed by 6 bases and V by 2 bases; bases with no gene match: 1. The CDR3 loop is CASSYGTSGTEQYF. For the CDR3, the DNA is TGTGCCAGCAGTTACGGGACTAGCGGGACCGAGCAGTACTTC.

The genes are TRBV5-1 and TRBJ1-3; possible D gene TRBD1, 6 bases. The length of the CDR3 is 15 residues. The germline V and J ends were trimmed by 4 bases and 2 bases, with 13 bases remaining between them. Germline V gives CDR1 SGHRS, CDR2 YFSETQ. The CDR3: CASSPAGGAGNTIYF. The CDR3 nucleotides read TGCGCCAGCAGCCCGGCGGGGGGCGCTGGAAACACCATATATTTT. Filled out from reference TRBV5-1 and TRBJ1-3, the complete variable domain reads KAGVTQTPRYLIKTRGQQVTLSCSPISGHRSVSWYQQTPGQGLQFLFEYFSETQRNKGNFPGRFSGRQFSNSRSEMNVSTLELGDSALYLCASSPAGGAGNTIYFGEGSWLTVV.